This TCR beta chain was observed in a study of shared clonotypes between healthy human individuals. Looking at the study overall: The people who gave samples were a couple of women and three men aged 18 to 49. Per-donor plates numbered three CD4 naive, three CD4 memory, two CD8 naive and one CD8 memory.

Deep was the level at which the assay was run. TCRdb's copy holds only in-frame clones and misses some; the assay was immunoSEQ multiplex PCR. Among roughly 2.4 million clones listed, around 95% were seen once. The V segment lost 3 bases and the J segment 6 bases; nucleotides outside the gene matches: 8. Germline assignment: CDR1 KGHSH and CDR2 LQKENI. CDR3 length: 14 residues. Subsets obtained from CD4+ cells comprised CD45RA+ naive and CD45RA-negative memory cells. This receptor was identified in a man aged 18 to 35 in good health. This rearrangement joins TRBV18 to TRBJ2-7; 7 nucleotides match TRBD1. The specimen sequenced was naive CD4+ T cells sorted from blood. Described subset: CD45RA+ positively selected. In nucleotides, the CDR3 is TGTGCCAGCTCACCGGGCAGGGGGATTGGCGAGCAGTACTTC. Translation: CASSPGRGIGEQYF.